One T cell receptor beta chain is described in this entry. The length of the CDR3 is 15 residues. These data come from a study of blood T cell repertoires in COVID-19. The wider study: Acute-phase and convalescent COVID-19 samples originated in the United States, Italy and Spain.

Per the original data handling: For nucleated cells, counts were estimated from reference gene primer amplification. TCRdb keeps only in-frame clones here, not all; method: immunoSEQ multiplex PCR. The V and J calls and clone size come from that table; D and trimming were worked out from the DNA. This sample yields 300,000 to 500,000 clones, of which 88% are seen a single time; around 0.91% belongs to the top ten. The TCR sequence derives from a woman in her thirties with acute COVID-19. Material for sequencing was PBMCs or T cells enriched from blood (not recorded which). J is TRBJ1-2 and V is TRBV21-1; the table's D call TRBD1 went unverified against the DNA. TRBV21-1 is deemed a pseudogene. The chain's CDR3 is CASSTGPPKSYGYTF. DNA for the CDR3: TGTGCCAGCAGCACAGGCCCCCCAAAGAGCTATGGCTACACCTTC.